The 24 T cell receptor beta chains below come from one sample, sequenced in a study of T cells in Graves' hyperthyroidism and ophthalmopathy. RNA transcripts provided the source from which TCR beta CDR3 regions were amplified. TCR CDR3 regions were first amplified by RT-PCR with HTBI primers. TCRdb processed the multiplex PCR reads anew with MiXCR; each CDR3 protein has one entry. Of around 390,000 distinct CDR3 sequences listed, about 14% are singletons. Input material: blood. All receptors come from a woman in her 30s with Graves' ophthalmopathy.

The chain employs TRBV2 and TRBJ1-3; TRBD1 is a possible D gene (6 bases). Trimming pared 10 bases from V and 4 bases from J, leaving 14 bases between. Per germline, CDR1 SNHLY and CDR2 FYNNEI. There are 13 residues in the CDR3. CDR3 in amino acids: CATAGTLGNTIYF. In DNA form, the CDR3 reads TGTGCCACCGCCGGGACACTCGGAAACACCATATATTTT.

The V and J genes are TRBV7-2 and TRBJ2-5; 12 bases fit TRBD2. V was pared by 6 bases and J by 5 bases, with 7 bases of the junction left unmatched. From germline, CDR1 is SGHTA and CDR2 FQGNSA. The CDR3 has 15 amino acids. As DNA, the CDR3 is TGTGCCAGCAGTCAAACTAGCGGGGGGCTGGAGACCCAGTACTTC. It encodes CASSQTSGGLETQYF.

This clonotype was seen ten or more times. This rearrangement joins TRBV29-1 to TRBJ2-3; 11 bases line up with TRBD1. V was clipped by 6 bases and J by 6 bases; unmatched bases: 11. This CDR3 has 15 amino acids. The germline gives CDR1 SQVTM, CDR2 ANQGSEA. The CDR3 DNA follows: TGCAGCGTCGGGGACAGGGGGACTAGCATGGATACGCAGTATTTT. Its translation is CSVGDRGTSMDTQYF.

This clonotype was seen ten or more times. V and J are TRBV30 and TRBJ2-1; a possible D gene is TRBD2 (5 bases). Trimming pared 4 bases from V and 7 bases from J, leaving 17 bases between. CDR1 GTSNPN and CDR2 SVGIG come from the germline V gene (reference sequence). This CDR3 is 14 amino acids long. The CDR3 region is CAWIPGPWRNEQFF. The CDR3 nucleotides are TGTGCCTGGATCCCGGGCCCCTGGAGGAATGAGCAGTTCTTC.

At least ten counts were recorded for this clonotype. The rearrangement joins TRBV24-1 to TRBJ2-5; D unclear. The CDR3 contains 13 residues. Germline V gene lookup returns CDR1 KGHDR and CDR2 SFDVKD. Trimming left V 5 bases short and J 4 bases short, with 10 bases between. CDR3 nucleotides: TGTGCCACCAGTGGGGCATACCGAGAGACCCAGTACTTC. Protein: CATSGAYRETQYF.

This clonotype appeared many times. This sequence joins TRBV6-2 or TRBV6-3 and TRBJ1-1, with 11 bases matching TRBD1. Germline values: CDR1 MNHEY, CDR2 SVGEGT. V shed 2 bases, J shed 2 bases, and the junction held 7 bases outside the gene matches. The CDR3 has 17 residues. The CDR3 protein is CASSYARDRGKNTEAFF. DNA for the CDR3: TGTGCCAGCAGTTACGCTCGGGACAGGGGGAAAAACACTGAAGCTTTCTTT.

The table lists this clonotype with many counts. This rearrangement joins TRBV30 to TRBJ1-2; unclear D gene. V was shortened by 0 bases and J by 9 bases, with 17 bases between the two germline ends. CDR3 length equals 14 residues. Germline CDR1 and CDR2: GTSNPN and SVGIG (reference sequence). The CDR3 sequence is CAWSVLPTTGSYTF. The CDR3 region has the DNA TGTGCCTGGAGTGTACTTCCGACCACTGGAAGCTACACCTTC.

This clonotype was picked up many times. This chain joins TRBV28 and TRBJ1-5; D is perhaps TRBD1 (5 bases). CDR1 is MDHEN and CDR2 is SYDVKM in the germline V gene. With 3 bases removed from V and 4 bases from J, the gap between germline ends came to 13 bases. The CDR3 extends over 15 amino acids. The CDR3 loop is CASSLVGVKNQPQHF. The CDR3 bases are TGTGCCAGCAGTTTGGTGGGGGTAAAGAATCAGCCCCAGCATTTT.

This clonotype was found many times. The CDR3 DNA is TGTGCCAGCAGCTTAGAACAGGGCGTGTTGGAGACCCAGTACTTC. It is translated as CASSLEQGVLETQYF. This chain uses TRBV7-9 with TRBJ2-5, with a weak D call TRBD1 (6 bases). V lost 1 base to trimming and J lost 5 bases, with 14 bases between them. CDR3 length: 15 residues. Germline CDR1 reads SEHNR; CDR2 reads FQNEAQ (reference sequence).

This clonotype was detected many times. This rearrangement joins TRBV6-6 to TRBJ2-3; D is perhaps TRBD2 (7 bases). The germline V and J ends were trimmed by 2 bases and 6 bases, with 15 bases remaining between them. The CDR3 is 15 amino acids. Germline CDR1 is MNHNY and CDR2 is SVGAGI (reference sequence). CDR3: CASSYEGGGLDTQYF. The CDR3 bases are TGTGCCAGCAGTTACGAGGGGGGGGGCTTGGATACGCAGTATTTT.

This clonotype came up many times. This chain connects TRBV27 to TRBJ2-3, with D perhaps matching TRBD1 or TRBD2 (6 bases each). Trimming took 6 bases from V and 6 from J, leaving 7 bases between them. The CDR3 extends over 11 amino acids. CDR1 is MNHEY and CDR2 is SMNVEV in the germline V gene (reference sequence). CDR3 DNA: TGTGCCAGCAGAGGGGGGGATACGCAGTATTTT. This sequence encodes CASRGGDTQYF.

The V and J genes are TRBV20-1 and TRBJ1-5; D is perhaps TRBD1 (6 bases). The CDR3 sequence is 16 residues long. Germline CDR1 and CDR2: DFQATT and SNEGSKA (reference sequence). V lost 1 base to trimming and J lost 0 bases, with 13 bases between them. For the CDR3, the DNA is TGCAGTGCTAGAGCCACAGGGACCAATAGCAATCAGCCCCAGCATTTT. This encodes CSARATGTNSNQPQHF.

The sample holds many counts of this clonotype. The rearrangement links TRBV20-1 to TRBJ2-2; D call uncertain. Trimming removed 3 bases from V and 6 bases from J, with 14 bases in between. Germline loops: CDR1 DFQATT, CDR2 SNEGSKA (reference sequence). There are 14 residues in the CDR3. The CDR3 nucleotides are TGCAGTGCTAGCCCCCCTCTTTGGGCCGGGGAGCTGTTTTTT. It is translated as CSASPPLWAGELFF.

This clonotype was seen many times. CDR3 sequence reads: CASRMAGISSPLHF. The CDR3 DNA reads TGTGCCAGCCGAATGGCAGGGATTAGTTCACCCCTCCACTTT. The chain employs TRBV27 and TRBJ1-6, with D possibly being TRBD1 (5 bases). V lost 8 bases and J 9 bases, leaving 17 bases between the germline ends. The germline V gene has CDR1 MNHEY and CDR2 SMNVEV (reference sequence). This CDR3 contains 14 residues.

The chain joins TRBV28 to TRBJ1-1; D remains unclear. The CDR3 contains 14 residues. The germline CDR1 and CDR2 sequences are MDHEN and SYDVKM. Trimming took off 7 bases at V and 3 bases at J, with 15 bases between the two ends. This CDR3 reads CASTPSGGDTEAFF. The CDR3 DNA reads as TGTGCCAGCACCCCCTCGGGTGGCGACACTGAAGCTTTCTTT. The full variable domain, its missing parts supplied by reference TRBV28 and TRBJ1-1, is DVKVTQSSRYLVKRTGEKVFLECVQDMDHENMFWYRQDPGLGLRLIYFSYDVKMKEKGDIPEGYSVSREKKERFSLILESASTNQTSMYLCASTPSGGDTEAFFGQGTRLTVV.

The sample holds many counts of this clonotype. The chain joins TRBV7-8 to TRBJ2-5; 7 bases are shared with TRBD2. This CDR3 contains 16 residues. Losses at the gene ends were 3 bases for V and 2 bases for J; bases not matched to a gene: 9. Germline lookup yields CDR1 SGHVS and CDR2 FQNEAQ. In nucleotides, the CDR3 is TGTGCCAGCAGCTTTTCTTCGGGTAGCGGGCAAGAGACCCAGTACTTC. Its translation is CASSFSSGSGQETQYF.

With respect to this clonotype: A much larger clone is a single base away; this may be a read error. The V gene is TRBV28, the J gene TRBJ2-7, with 10 nucleotides matching TRBD1. After removal of 2 bases from V and 7 bases from J, the junction contained 8 bases not matched to a gene. This CDR3 region has 15 residues. Looked up from germline, CDR1 is MDHEN and CDR2 is SYDVKM. This CDR3 reads CASSLRTGGFQEQYF. CDR3 in DNA: TGTGCCAGCAGTTTAAGGACAGGGGGGTTCCAGGAGCAGTACTTC.

The table lists this clonotype with many counts. V and J are TRBV12-3 or TRBV12-4 and TRBJ2-3, with 7 nucleotides matching TRBD1. Trimming at V came to 6 bases and at J to 1 base, leaving 7 bases not matched to a gene. The CDR3 has 15 amino acids. The CDR3 protein is CASSLWTGRTDTQYF. For the CDR3, the DNA is TGTGCCAGCAGCCTCTGGACAGGACGCACAGATACGCAGTATTTT.

This clonotype came up many times. V usage is TRBV20-1 and J usage is TRBJ2-5; 9 nucleotides align to TRBD2. Germline V gives CDR1 DFQATT, CDR2 SNEGSKA (reference sequence). CDR3 size: 12 residues. J gave up 7 bases and V 4 bases, and 4 bases lay outside the gene matches. In DNA, the CDR3 is TGCAGTGCTATCCCAGCGGGGGGGACCCAGTACTTC. Amino acids: CSAIPAGGTQYF.

This clonotype came up many times. CDR3 DNA: TGCAGTGCTAGAGATGGACGGCTAGCCAAAAACATTCAGTACTTC. Protein product: CSARDGRLAKNIQYF. This chain connects TRBV20-1 to TRBJ2-4; D ambiguous. V was pared by 0 bases and J by 0 bases, with 9 bases between. Germline-derived CDR1 and CDR2 are DFQATT and SNEGSKA (reference sequence). The CDR3 length is 15 residues.

This clonotype has at least ten counts. This sequence joins TRBV11-2 and TRBJ2-7; 9 nucleotides line up with TRBD1. V dropped 6 bases and J dropped 2; count of bases not matched to a gene: 5. Germline assignment: CDR1 SGHAT and CDR2 FQNNGV. CDR3 length: 14 amino acids. The CDR3 DNA is TGTGCCAGCAGGGACAGGGGAAGGACCTACGAGCAGTACTTC. Translating gives CASRDRGRTYEQYF.

This clonotype was recorded at least ten times. The rearrangement uses TRBV10-2 and TRBJ1-4, with 8 bases that match TRBD1. This CDR3 comprises 15 residues. Germline CDR1 WSHSY, CDR2 SAAADI. V was pared by 4 bases and J by 8 bases, with 9 bases of the junction left unmatched. The CDR3 bases are TGCGCCAGCAGTGGCAGGACAGGGAAGGACGAAAAACTGTTTTTT. Translated, it gives CASSGRTGKDEKLFF.

The V and J genes are TRBV7-9 and TRBJ1-1; the D gene is possibly TRBD1 (5 bases). CDR1 is SEHNR, CDR2 FQNEAQ, per germline (reference sequence). The CDR3 extends over 14 amino acids. V was shortened by 5 bases and J by 7 bases, with 17 bases between the two germline ends. CDR3 nucleotide sequence: TGTGCCAGCAGCCATCGTGACAGAGAGCTTGAAGCTTTCTTT. Its translation is CASSHRDRELEAFF.

CDR3: CASRQQGSGANVLTF. CDR3 DNA: TGTGCCAGTAGGCAACAGGGCTCTGGGGCCAACGTCCTGACTTTC. The genes are TRBV19 and TRBJ2-6; D is possibly TRBD1 (6 bases). The length of the CDR3 is 15 residues. V lost 6 bases to trimming and J lost 0 bases, with 9 bases between them. CDR1 and CDR2 (germline): LNHDA, SQIVND (reference sequence).